Following are 32 T cell receptor beta chains from one sample sequenced in a study of early T cells in non-severe SARS-CoV-2 infection. In TCRdb, the 5' RACE reads were re-called with MiXCR into one record per CDR3 protein. Here the sample spans about 19,000 distinct CDR3 sequences, approximately 4.1% being singletons. Sequenced: whole blood. These TCRs come from an adult who was a healthcare worker with PCR-confirmed SARS-CoV-2 infection or an uninfected control (not recorded which).

In this sample, this clonotype turned up many times. The chain has TRBV5-1 and TRBJ2-3; D perhaps matches TRBD2 (5 bases). Per germline, CDR1 SGHRS and CDR2 YFSETQ. V was pared by 2 bases and J by 0 bases, with 10 bases between. The CDR3 consists of 15 residues. The CDR3, as DNA: TGCGCCAGCAGCTTTGCCGGGATTAGCACAGATACGCAGTATTTT. It encodes CASSFAGISTDTQYF.

This clonotype was observed at least ten times. CDR3 DNA: TGTGCCAGCAGCCAAGTAACCGATACGCAGTATTTT. Translated: CASSQVTDTQYF. This rearrangement joins TRBV3-1 to TRBJ2-3; D uncertain. Germline V gene sequence: CDR1 LGHDT, CDR2 YNNKEL (reference sequence). This CDR3 is 12 amino acids long. V was trimmed by 1 base and J by 6 bases, leaving 5 bases between them.

The chain employs TRBV20-1 and TRBJ1-2, with D unresolved. CDR1 and CDR2 (germline): DFQATT, SNEGSKA (reference sequence). This CDR3 comprises 13 residues. Trimming took off 6 bases at V and 4 bases at J, with 15 bases between the two ends. The CDR3 region has the DNA TGCAGTGCCAGTTCGGGGTCGGGCTATGGCTACACCTTC. Translation: CSASSGSGYGYTF.

This clonotype has a count of ten or more. J is TRBJ1-3 and V is TRBV28; D gene uncertain. There are 15 residues in the CDR3. CDR1 is MDHEN and CDR2 is SYDVKM in the germline V gene. Trimming took 2 bases from V and 4 from J, leaving 12 bases between them. CDR3: CASSLRRQRGNTIYF. DNA of the CDR3: TGTGCCAGCAGTTTACGGAGGCAGAGAGGAAACACCATATATTTT.

This clonotype was seen repeatedly, ten times or more. The rearrangement links TRBV10-3 to TRBJ2-5; 8 bases align to TRBD1. CDR3 length: 15 residues. J was trimmed by 7 bases and V by 4 bases; bases with no gene match: 11. The V gene's germline CDR1 is ENHRY and CDR2 SYGVKD. CDR3 protein: CAISGVDRGSGTQYF. CDR3 nucleotides: TGTGCCATCAGTGGGGTCGACAGGGGCTCCGGGACCCAGTACTTC.

This clonotype was counted ten times or more. The genes are TRBV12-3 or TRBV12-4 and TRBJ1-2; D perhaps matches TRBD1 (6 bases). The ends were cut back, 3 bases at V and 8 bases at J, with 13 bases in the middle. The CDR3 contains 13 residues. CDR3 sequence (DNA): TGTGCCAGCAGTTTTAGGGGGGCCGGCGGCTACACCTTC. Amino acid sequence: CASSFRGAGGYTF.

This clonotype occurred many times. V and J are TRBV25-1 and TRBJ1-5; D might be TRBD1 (6 bases). The V and J ends lost 4 bases and 6 bases respectively, with 13 bases between them. The CDR3 has 14 amino acids. CDR1 and CDR2 from the germline V gene are MGHDK and SYGVNS. The CDR3 DNA sequence: TGTGCCAGCAGTGGAGAAACAGGGTCTCAGCCCCAGCATTTT. Translation gives CASSGETGSQPQHF.

This clonotype occurred many times. This chain links TRBV19 with TRBJ2-7, with 7 bases lining up with TRBD1. Germline trimming cut 3 bases from V and 2 bases from J; bases unmatched to any gene: 7. The length of the CDR3 is 15 residues. Germline-derived CDR1 and CDR2 are LNHDA and SQIVND (reference sequence). The CDR3 bases are TGTGCCAGTAGTATGAGGGACAGCTACACCTACGAGCAGTACTTC. Translating gives CASSMRDSYTYEQYF.

This clonotype appeared many times. The chain has TRBV20-1 and TRBJ2-5, with 13 bases identical to TRBD2. The CDR3 spans 17 residues. The germline V gene has CDR1 DFQATT and CDR2 SNEGSKA (reference sequence). Germline trimming cut 7 bases from V and 1 base from J; bases unmatched to any gene: 12. The CDR3, as DNA: TGCAGTGACGGAAGACTAGCGGGGGGAACCCTCCAAGAGACCCAGTACTTC. It is translated as CSDGRLAGGTLQETQYF.

This clonotype appeared many times. The chain has TRBV5-6 and TRBJ2-1; unclear D gene. V shed 1 base and J shed 1 base, with 9 bases lying between them. This CDR3 is 15 amino acids long. Germline values: CDR1 SGHDT, CDR2 YYEEEE. CDR3 nucleotide sequence: TGTGCCAGCAGCTTGTTTCCTACATCCTACAATGAGCAGTTCTTC. Translating gives CASSLFPTSYNEQFF.

The V call is TRBV10-3, the J call TRBJ1-1; D may be TRBD1 (6 bases). V lost 5 bases, J lost 4 bases, and 17 bases lay in between. This CDR3 has 15 residues. From germline, CDR1 is ENHRY and CDR2 SYGVKD. The CDR3 reads CAISRTEKGFTEAFF. In DNA, the CDR3 is TGTGCCATCAGTAGGACAGAGAAGGGTTTCACTGAAGCTTTCTTT.

This clonotype was detected ten times or more. A read error may produce the germline difference seen at one junction end. This chain links TRBV9 with TRBJ1-3; D not certain. This CDR3 comprises 15 residues. Germline CDR1 SGDLS, CDR2 YYNGEE. CDR3 DNA: TGTGCCAGCAGCCACCTGGGGAGCTCTGAAAACACCATATATTTT. Translation gives CASSHLGSSENTIYF.

This clonotype appeared a single time. The chain has TRBV12-3 or TRBV12-4 and TRBJ1-1, with D unclear. The ends were cut back, 3 bases at V and 0 bases at J, with 8 bases in the middle. This CDR3 region has 14 residues. This chain's CDR3 is CASSFDRLNTEAFF. CDR3 coding DNA: TGTGCCAGCAGTTTTGATCGGCTGAACACTGAAGCTTTCTTT.

At least ten counts were recorded for this clonotype. The chain is built from TRBV20-1 and TRBJ1-5; no reliable D call. V lost 0 bases, J lost 0 bases, and 9 bases lay in between. There are 15 residues in the CDR3. Germline V gives CDR1 DFQATT, CDR2 SNEGSKA (reference sequence). CDR3 sequence (DNA): TGCAGTGCTAGAGATATTGGTCATAGCAATCAGCCCCAGCATTTT. This sequence encodes CSARDIGHSNQPQHF.

At least ten counts were recorded for this clonotype. This rearrangement joins TRBV7-9 to TRBJ1-1; D not resolved. The germline gives CDR1 SEHNR, CDR2 FQNEAQ (reference sequence). V was shortened by 7 bases and J by 2 bases, with 11 bases between the two germline ends. The CDR3 is 13 amino acids. CDR3 sequence: CASKKGINTEAFF. The CDR3 coding sequence is TGTGCCAGCAAAAAAGGGATTAACACTGAAGCTTTCTTT.

This clonotype was seen ten or more times. This chain connects TRBV7-2 to TRBJ1-1; 8 bases line up with TRBD1. The V and J ends lost 4 bases and 5 bases, in that order; junction bases with no gene match: 0. In germline, CDR1 is SGHTA, CDR2 FQGNSA. This CDR3 is built from 12 residues. The CDR3 DNA follows: TGTGCCAGCAGCTGGGACAGGACTGAAGCTTTCTTT. Its protein is CASSWDRTEAFF.

This clonotype was counted at least ten times. The CDR3 nucleotides read TGTGCCAGCGGGGAAGGCAGGGGGATCTCTGGGGCCAACGTCCTGACTTTC. It codes for CASGEGRGISGANVLTF. The rearrangement joins TRBV12-3 or TRBV12-4 to TRBJ2-6; 7 nucleotides agree with TRBD1. The CDR3 covers 17 residues. Germline trimming cut 8 bases from V and 0 bases from J; bases unmatched to any gene: 10.

This clonotype was observed at least ten times. The chain uses TRBV20-1 and TRBJ1-1; D not certain. Germline CDR1 is DFQATT and CDR2 is SNEGSKA (reference sequence). Trimming stripped 3 bases from V and 2 bases from J, with 10 bases between. The CDR3 contains 13 residues. The CDR3 sequence: CSASIRSNTEAFF. In nucleotides, the CDR3 is TGCAGTGCTAGTATAAGATCTAACACTGAAGCTTTCTTT.

This clonotype was found a few times. This sequence joins TRBV6-2 or TRBV6-3 and TRBJ1-5; the match to TRBD1 covers 8 bases. CDR1 and CDR2 from the germline V gene are MNHEY and SVGEGT. Trimming at V came to 9 bases and at J to 5 bases, leaving 9 bases not matched to a gene. This CDR3 is built from 14 residues. The CDR3: CASRPDREDQPQHF. CDR3 DNA: TGTGCCAGTAGACCGGACAGGGAGGATCAGCCCCAGCATTTT.

By frequency in the sample, this clonotype is medium-sized. The rearrangement uses TRBV25-1 and TRBJ1-2, with D possibly TRBD1 on 5 matching bases. This CDR3 contains 15 residues. V shed 1 base and J shed 3 bases, with 12 bases lying between them. Germline values: CDR1 MGHDK, CDR2 SYGVNS. CDR3 nucleotide sequence: TGTGCCAGCAGTGAATTTGGACAAAGGGACTATGGCTACACCTTC. Amino acids: CASSEFGQRDYGYTF.

This clonotype was recorded many times. The rearrangement links TRBV18 to TRBJ1-5, with a possible D match to TRBD1 (6 bases). CDR1 and CDR2 (germline): KGHSH, LQKENI. Trimming took 3 bases from V and 4 from J, leaving 19 bases between them. CDR3 length: 17 amino acids. The CDR3 DNA reads as TGTGCCAGCTCACCGGGACCAAAGGGGGTGTTGAATCAGCCCCAGCATTTT. Translated, it gives CASSPGPKGVLNQPQHF.

The table lists this clonotype with many counts. The chain combines TRBV6-5 with TRBJ1-6, with 7 nucleotides matching TRBD1. The CDR3 sequence is 19 residues long. J was trimmed by 2 bases and V by 0 bases; bases with no gene match: 10. Germline-derived CDR1 and CDR2 are MNHEY and SVGAGI. The CDR3 DNA is TGTGCCAGCAGTTACTCGAGACAGGGAAGTGCCACCTATAATTCACCCCTCCACTTT. It is translated as CASSYSRQGSATYNSPLHF.

By its share, this clonotype is medium-sized. The V and J genes are TRBV20-1 and TRBJ2-2; 7 positions match TRBD1. Trimming at V came to 0 bases and at J to 4 bases, leaving 17 bases not matched to a gene. Per germline, CDR1 DFQATT and CDR2 SNEGSKA (reference sequence). This CDR3 is built from 19 residues. This chain's CDR3 is CSARDPLGQAGLGTGELFF. The CDR3 DNA reads TGCAGTGCTAGAGACCCCTTAGGACAGGCGGGTCTTGGCACCGGGGAGCTGTTTTTT.

This clonotype was found many times. V usage is TRBV27 and J usage is TRBJ2-3, with D unclear. Trimming removed 1 base from V and 4 bases from J, with 9 bases in between. Germline-derived CDR1 and CDR2 are MNHEY and SMNVEV (reference sequence). CDR3 length: 14 amino acids. This CDR3 is CASSLYPPPDTQYF. CDR3 nucleotide sequence: TGTGCCAGCAGTTTATATCCCCCCCCAGATACGCAGTATTTT.

In its sample, this clonotype was seen once. V gene TRBV12-3 or TRBV12-4 combines with J gene TRBJ2-1; 9 bases match TRBD1. J was trimmed by 16 bases and V by 6 bases; bases with no gene match: 10. The CDR3 length is 12 residues. Here the CDR3 DNA reads TGTGCCAGCAGGATACCGGGACAGGGTCTATTCTTC. This sequence encodes CASRIPGQGLFF.

In this sample, this clonotype turned up many times. The J gene is TRBJ1-5, the V gene TRBV7-8, with D perhaps TRBD1 (6 bases). Germline V gives CDR1 SGHVS, CDR2 FQNEAQ. Trimming shortened V by 1 base and J by 5 bases, and 12 bases separated the two germline ends. CDR3 length: 15 amino acids. CDR3 nucleotide sequence: TGTGCCAGCAGCTTAGGTGCGGGGGGCCATCAGCCCCAGCATTTT. This gives the protein CASSLGAGGHQPQHF.

The gene calls are TRBV2 and TRBJ2-5, with a possible D match to TRBD2 (6 bases). V lost 0 bases and J lost 0, with 11 bases in between. The CDR3 length is 16 residues. Germline loops: CDR1 SNHLY, CDR2 FYNNEI. The CDR3 is CASSEARLANQETQYF. DNA for the CDR3: TGTGCCAGCAGTGAAGCTCGGCTAGCGAACCAAGAGACCCAGTACTTC. Complete variable domain (other parts from reference TRBV2 and TRBJ2-5): EPEVTQTPSHQVTQMGQEVILRCVPISNHLYFYWYRQILGQKVEFLVSFYNNEISEKSEIFDDQFSVERPDGSNFTLKIRSTKLEDSAMYFCASSEARLANQETQYFGPGTRLLVL.

This clonotype was seen at least ten times. This chain uses TRBV3-1 with TRBJ2-2; no definite D call. CDR1 and CDR2 from the germline V gene are LGHDT and YNNKEL (reference sequence). The CDR3 runs to 17 residues. V was pared by 0 bases and J by 5 bases, with 16 bases between. The DNA for the CDR3 is TGTGCCAGCAGCCAAGAAGGGTCAGGACGTGGGACCGGGGAGCTGTTTTTT. Protein sequence: CASSQEGSGRGTGELFF.

This clonotype occurred a few times. The J gene is TRBJ1-1, the V gene TRBV29-1, with a weak D call TRBD1 (6 bases). The germline CDR1 and CDR2 sequences are SQVTM and ANQGSEA. CDR3 size: 13 residues. The V and J ends lost 3 bases and 1 base respectively, with 9 bases between them. For the CDR3, the DNA is TGCAGCGTTGATTGGGGGCGGAACACTGAAGCTTTCTTT. Its protein product is CSVDWGRNTEAFF.

This clonotype is classed as medium-sized. The V and J genes are TRBV11-2 and TRBJ1-4; D is unclear. Looked up from germline, CDR1 is SGHAT and CDR2 is FQNNGV. The CDR3 loop spans 13 amino acids. Trimming took 5 bases from V and 4 from J, leaving 8 bases between them. The CDR3 here is CASSASLNEKLFF. The CDR3 region has the DNA TGTGCCAGCAGCGCGAGCCTTAATGAAAAACTGTTTTTT. Based on the CDR3 plus reference TRBV11-2 and TRBJ1-4, the full variable domain is EAGVAQSPRYKIIEKRQSVAFWCNPISGHATLYWYQQILGQGPKLLIQFQNNGVVDDSQLPKDRFSAERLKGVDSTLKIQPAKLEDSAVYLCASSASLNEKLFFGSGTQLSVL.

In this sample, this clonotype turned up a few times. At one end, the junction sequence differs from germline, possibly due to a read error. The chain joins TRBV7-9 to TRBJ1-1, with 10 bases matching TRBD1. The V gene's germline CDR1 is SEHNR and CDR2 FQNEAQ (reference sequence). This CDR3 has 15 residues. The CDR3 DNA follows: TGTGCCAGCAGCTCCGGGACAGGGGTGAACACTGAAGTTTTCTTT. This codes for CASSSGTGVNTEVFF. Variable domain in full (rest from reference TRBV7-9 and TRBJ1-1): DTGVSQNPRHKITKRGQNVTFRCDPISEHNRLYWYRQTLGQGPEFLTYFQNEAQLEKSRLLSDRFSAERPKGSFSTLEIQRTEQGDSAMYLCASSSGTGVNTEVFFGQGTRLTVV.

This clonotype was seen at least ten times. V usage is TRBV20-1 and J usage is TRBJ2-5; no clear D. The CDR3 runs 14 residues. The V gene lost 6 bases and the J gene lost 4 bases, with 18 bases spanning the gap. Germline V gene sequence: CDR1 DFQATT, CDR2 SNEGSKA (reference sequence). The chain's CDR3 is CSADARPRRETQYF. The CDR3 DNA reads TGCAGTGCCGACGCTAGGCCGCGTCGAGAGACCCAGTACTTC.